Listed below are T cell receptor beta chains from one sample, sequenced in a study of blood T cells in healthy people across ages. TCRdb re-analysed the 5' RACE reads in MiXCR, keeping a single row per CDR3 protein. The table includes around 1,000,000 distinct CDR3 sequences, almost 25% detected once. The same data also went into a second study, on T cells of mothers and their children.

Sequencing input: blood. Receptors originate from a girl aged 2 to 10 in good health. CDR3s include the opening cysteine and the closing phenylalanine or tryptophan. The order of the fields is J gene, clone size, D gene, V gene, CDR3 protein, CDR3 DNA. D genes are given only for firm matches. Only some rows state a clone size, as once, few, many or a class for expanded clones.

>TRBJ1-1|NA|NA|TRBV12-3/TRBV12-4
CASSPRKGPNTEAFF
TGTGCCAGCAGTCCTCGGAAGGGGCCGAACACTGAAGCTTTCTTT
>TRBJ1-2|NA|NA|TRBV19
CASSESGSVDGYTF
TGTGCCAGTAGTGAATCGGGGAGCGTAGATGGCTACACCTTC
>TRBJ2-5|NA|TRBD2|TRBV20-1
CSARESGGPGETQYF
TGCAGTGCTAGAGAATCGGGGGGGCCTGGGGAGACCCAGTACTTC
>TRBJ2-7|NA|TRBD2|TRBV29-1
CSVADWTSGSNEQYF
TGCAGCGTTGCAGATTGGACTAGCGGGAGTAACGAGCAGTACTTC
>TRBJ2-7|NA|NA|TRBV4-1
CASSQVRGQFYEQYF
TGCGCCAGCAGCCAAGTCAGGGGACAATTCTACGAGCAGTACTTC
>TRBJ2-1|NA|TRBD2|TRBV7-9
CASSGSGGSEQFF
TGTGCCAGCAGCGGTAGCGGGGGGTCGGAGCAGTTCTTC
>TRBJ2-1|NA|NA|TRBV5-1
CASSLYGSSYNEQFF
TGCGCCAGCAGCTTGTACGGGAGCTCCTACAATGAGCAGTTCTTC
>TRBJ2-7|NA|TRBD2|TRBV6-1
CASSLGAGEGRAMDEQYF
TGTGCCAGCAGTCTCGGGGCCGGTGAAGGGAGGGCCATGGACGAGCAGTACTTC
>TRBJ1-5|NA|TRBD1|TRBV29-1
CSVTYSDRVNQPQHF
TGCAGCGTTACTTACTCGGACAGGGTCAATCAGCCCCAGCATTTT
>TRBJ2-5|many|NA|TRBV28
CASSFGREWETQYF
TGTGCCAGCAGTTTTGGCAGGGAATGGGAGACCCAGTACTTC
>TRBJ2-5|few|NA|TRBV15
CATSRDVETQYF
TGTGCCACCAGCAGAGATGTAGAGACCCAGTACTTC
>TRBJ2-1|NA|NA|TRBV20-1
CSAPSWADNEQFF
TGCAGTGCCCCTAGCTGGGCTGACAATGAGCAGTTCTTC
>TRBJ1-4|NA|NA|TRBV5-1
CASRPTDNEKLFF
TGCGCCAGCAGACCGACAGACAATGAAAAACTGTTTTTT
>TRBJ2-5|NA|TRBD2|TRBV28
CASSLGASGDQETQYF
TGTGCCAGCAGTTTGGGAGCTAGCGGGGATCAAGAGACCCAGTACTTC
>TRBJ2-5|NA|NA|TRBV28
CASSFPYMVETQYF
TGTGCCAGCAGTTTCCCCTATATGGTAGAGACCCAGTACTTC
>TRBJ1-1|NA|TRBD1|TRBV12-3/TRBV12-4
CASSPRGRAVGTEAFF
TGTGCCAGCAGTCCTAGGGGGCGGGCCGTGGGCACTGAAGCTTTCTTT
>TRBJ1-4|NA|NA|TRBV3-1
CASSEERFNEKLFF
TGTGCCAGCAGCGAAGAGCGTTTTAACGAAAAACTGTTTTTT
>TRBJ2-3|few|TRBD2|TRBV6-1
CASSERVLATKTSSDTQYF
TGTGCCAGCAGTGAGAGGGTACTAGCGACCAAAACCTCTTCAGATACGCAGTATTTT
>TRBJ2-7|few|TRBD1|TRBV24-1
CATSDGTGGFYEQYF
TGTGCCACCAGTGACGGGACAGGGGGCTTTTACGAGCAGTACTTC
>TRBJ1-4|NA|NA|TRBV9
CASSESTVNEKLFF
TGTGCCAGCAGCGAGTCGACCGTGAACGAAAAACTGTTTTTT
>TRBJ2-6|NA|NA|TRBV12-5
CASGLVQAASGANVLTF
TGTGCTAGTGGTTTGGTACAGGCGGCCTCTGGGGCCAACGTCCTGACTTTC
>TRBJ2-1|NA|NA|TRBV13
CASSSGPTNNEQFF
TGTGCCAGCAGCTCGGGCCCTACTAACAATGAGCAGTTCTTC
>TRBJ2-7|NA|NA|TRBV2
CASSVGAAHSYEQYF
TGTGCCAGCAGTGTCGGAGCGGCACACTCCTACGAGCAGTACTTC
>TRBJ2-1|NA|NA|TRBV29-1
CSVRDRDKYNEQFF
TGCAGCGTCCGAGACCGGGACAAGTACAATGAGCAGTTCTTC
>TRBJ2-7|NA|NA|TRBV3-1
CASSQGLGLPYEQYF
TGTGCCAGCAGCCAAGGACTAGGACTGCCCTACGAGCAGTACTTC
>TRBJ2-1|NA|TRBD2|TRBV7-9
CASSFLGGRGDNEQFF
TGTGCCAGCAGCTTCCTCGGGGGGAGAGGTGACAATGAGCAGTTCTTC
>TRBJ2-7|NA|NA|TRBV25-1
CASSEYSGTDTYEQYF
TGTGCCAGCAGTGAATATTCCGGGACTGACACCTACGAGCAGTACTTC
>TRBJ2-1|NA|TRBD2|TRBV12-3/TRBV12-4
CAGRTGTSDEQFF
TGTGCCGGCCGGACGGGGACTAGCGATGAGCAGTTCTTC
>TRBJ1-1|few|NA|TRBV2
CASGQGLSGTEAFF
TGTGCCAGCGGGCAGGGGCTAAGTGGGACTGAAGCTTTCTTT
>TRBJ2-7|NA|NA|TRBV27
CASGGGRNHEQYF
TGTGCCAGCGGGGGGGGCCGAAACCACGAGCAGTACTTC
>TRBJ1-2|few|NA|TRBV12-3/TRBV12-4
CASSLGLRGLGGYTF
TGTGCCAGCAGCCTAGGGCTCCGCGGCTTAGGTGGCTACACCTTC
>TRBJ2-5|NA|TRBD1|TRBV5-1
CASSRSMGDRWQETQYF
TGCGCCAGCAGCCGGAGTATGGGGGACAGGTGGCAAGAGACCCAGTACTTC
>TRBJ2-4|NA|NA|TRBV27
CASSSALRDIQYF
TGTGCCAGCAGTTCCGCCCTTAGGGACATTCAGTACTTC
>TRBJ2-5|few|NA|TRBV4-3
CASSQDAGSETQYF
TGCGCCAGCAGCCAAGACGCGGGCTCTGAGACCCAGTACTTC
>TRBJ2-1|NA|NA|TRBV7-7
CASSSSTGEYYNEQFF
TGTGCTAGCAGCTCTAGCACGGGGGAATACTACAATGAGCAGTTCTTC
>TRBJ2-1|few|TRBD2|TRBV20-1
CSARDSGVVRNEQFF
TGCAGTGCTAGAGACAGCGGGGTCGTTCGGAATGAGCAGTTCTTC
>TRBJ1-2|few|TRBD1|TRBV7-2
CASSTGTGQHGYTF
TGTGCCAGCAGCACCGGGACAGGGCAGCATGGCTACACCTTC
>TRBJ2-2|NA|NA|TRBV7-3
CASSLRGRGSGTGELFF
TGTGCCAGCAGCTTACGCGGCCGGGGATCCGGTACCGGGGAGCTGTTTTTT
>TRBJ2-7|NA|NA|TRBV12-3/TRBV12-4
CASSDTNRDYEQYF
TGTGCCAGCAGTGATACTAACAGGGATTACGAGCAGTACTTC
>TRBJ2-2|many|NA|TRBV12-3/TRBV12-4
CASSTGGLGTGELFF
TGTGCCAGCAGCACGGGGGGCCTGGGCACCGGGGAGCTGTTTTTT
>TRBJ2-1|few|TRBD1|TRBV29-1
CSVFPVDRGQTYEQFF
TGCAGCGTTTTCCCTGTGGACAGGGGGCAAACTTATGAGCAGTTCTTC
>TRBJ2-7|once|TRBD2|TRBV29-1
CSVEDKASGGTPYEQYF
TGCAGCGTTGAAGATAAGGCTAGCGGGGGGACCCCCTACGAGCAGTACTTC
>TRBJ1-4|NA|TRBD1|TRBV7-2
CASSLEGTGREKLFF
TGTGCCAGCAGCTTGGAGGGGACAGGGAGGGAAAAACTGTTTTTT
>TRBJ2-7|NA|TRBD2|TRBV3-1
CASNILAAPYEQYF
TGTGCCAGCAACATACTAGCGGCGCCCTACGAGCAGTACTTC
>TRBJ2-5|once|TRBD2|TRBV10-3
CAISVDGTSVETQYF
TGTGCCATCAGTGTGGACGGGACTAGCGTAGAGACCCAGTACTTC
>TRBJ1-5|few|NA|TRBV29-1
CSVLAGTQHF
TGCAGCGTGCTAGCGGGGACCCAGCATTTT
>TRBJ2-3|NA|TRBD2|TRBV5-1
CASNPSGSTDTQYF
TGCGCCAGCAACCCTAGCGGGAGTACAGATACGCAGTATTTT
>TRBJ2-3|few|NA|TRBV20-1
CSATRPSLDTQYF
TGCAGTGCTACCCGGCCGTCATTAGATACGCAGTATTTT
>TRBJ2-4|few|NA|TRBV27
CASSRNTGTVFNIQYF
TGTGCCAGCAGTCGCAACACAGGGACGGTGTTTAACATTCAGTACTTC
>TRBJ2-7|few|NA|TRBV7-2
CASSLGGPRGFWSGEQYF
TGTGCCAGCAGCTTAGGCGGACCTAGAGGTTTCTGGAGCGGAGAGCAGTACTTC
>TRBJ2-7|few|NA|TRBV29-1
CSAQTGESYEQYF
TGCAGCGCCCAGACCGGGGAGTCCTACGAGCAGTACTTC
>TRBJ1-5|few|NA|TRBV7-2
CASSPGLPSTQPQHF
TGTGCCAGCAGCCCGGGACTGCCTTCTACTCAGCCCCAGCATTTT
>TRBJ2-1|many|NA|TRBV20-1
CSARDPRLPLYNEQFF
TGCAGTGCTAGAGACCCTCGACTGCCGCTATACAATGAGCAGTTCTTC
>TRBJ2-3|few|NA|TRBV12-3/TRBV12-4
CASSLGDFGAGNTQYF
TGTGCCAGCAGTTTAGGGGACTTCGGGGCGGGGAATACGCAGTATTTT
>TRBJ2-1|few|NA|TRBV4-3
CASSQNHRVDEQFF
TGCGCCAGCAGCCAGAACCACCGGGTGGATGAGCAGTTCTTC